This T cell receptor beta chain was retrieved from a study of technical replicates of blood from a few donors. The CDR3 contains 13 residues. V lost 8 bases and J lost 8; bases outside the gene matches: 7. Germline V lookup: CDR1 LNHDA, CDR2 SQIVND (reference sequence). TCRdb keeps only in-frame clones here, not all; method: immunoSEQ multiplex PCR. The sample shows around 100,000 clones, approximately 95% of them seen only once. This TCR was sampled from a human donor in good health. Source material: T cells isolated from PBMCs. The rearrangement uses TRBV19 and TRBJ2-1, with TRBD2 matching over 9 bases. The CDR3 is CASCSAGGYEQFF. DNA of the CDR3: TGTGCCAGTTGTTCAGCGGGAGGCTATGAGCAGTTCTTC.